One T cell receptor beta chain is described in this entry. TCRdb keeps only in-frame clones here, not all; method: immunoSEQ multiplex PCR. Of 200,000 to 250,000 clones in the sample, more than 80% were seen once. These data originate in a study of blood T cell repertoires in COVID-19. On the study more broadly: T cells, B-cell-depleted T cells, or PBMCs provided the cDNA or gDNA that served as material.

The cohort comprised adults aged roughly 18 to 90 years residing in under 30 US areas. Participants were placed into cohorts based on the clinical history they reported. Exposed participants encountered a COVID-19 case during the 2 weeks preceding study entry. V was pared by 3 bases and J by 8 bases, with 10 bases between. This CDR3 region has 13 residues. Germline CDR1 MDHEN, CDR2 SYDVKM. Sequencing was performed on PBMCs or T cells enriched from blood (not recorded which). The chain employs TRBV28 and TRBJ1-4; D is unresolved. This clonotype was obtained from a man between 45 and 60 years old who had been exposed to COVID-19. The CDR3 sequence: CASSLSTDEKLFF. CDR3 bases: TGTGCCAGCAGTTTGTCCACAGACGAAAAACTGTTTTTT.